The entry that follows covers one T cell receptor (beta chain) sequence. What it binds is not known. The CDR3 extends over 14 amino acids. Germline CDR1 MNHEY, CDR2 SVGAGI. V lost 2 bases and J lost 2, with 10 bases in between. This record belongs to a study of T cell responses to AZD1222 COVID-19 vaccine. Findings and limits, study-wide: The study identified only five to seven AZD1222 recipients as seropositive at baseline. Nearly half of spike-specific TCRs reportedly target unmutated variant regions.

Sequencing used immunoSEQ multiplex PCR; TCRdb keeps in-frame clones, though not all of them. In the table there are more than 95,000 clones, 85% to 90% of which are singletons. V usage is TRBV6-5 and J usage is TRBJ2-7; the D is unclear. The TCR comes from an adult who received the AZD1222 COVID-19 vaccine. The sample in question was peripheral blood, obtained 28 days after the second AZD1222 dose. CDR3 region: CASSYRAEPYEQYF. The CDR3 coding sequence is TGTGCCAGCAGTTACCGGGCAGAGCCCTACGAGCAGTACTTC.